The 13 T cell receptor beta chains reported below all come from one sample, sequenced in a study of cytomegalovirus exposure and HLA in healthy donors. The table came from immunoSEQ multiplex PCR; TCRdb's copy has only in-frame clones and leaves some out. The repertoire includes some 350,000 clones, about 85% of them detected once, and roughly 1.2% sits in the top ten. Sequencing was done on a sample of PBMCs. These receptor sequences come from a woman aged 30 to 39 in good health and CMV-seropositive.

The chain links TRBV5-8 to TRBJ1-5; the D gene is possibly TRBD1 (5 bases). The CDR3 is made up of 13 amino acids. Germline CDR1 and CDR2: SGHTS and YDEGEE. V lost 1 base, J lost 5 bases, and 7 bases lay in between. CDR3 DNA sequence: TGTGCCAGCAGCTTGATGGGGGATCAGCCCCAGCATTTT. Amino acid sequence: CASSLMGDQPQHF.

V usage is TRBV18 and J usage is TRBJ2-5; 7 bases are shared with TRBD1. Trimming took 4 bases from V and 1 from J; bases not matched to a gene: 6. CDR1 is KGHSH, CDR2 LQKENI, per germline. The CDR3 has 15 amino acids. CDR3 protein: CASSLRDSSQETQYF. CDR3 DNA: TGTGCCAGCTCACTAAGGGACAGTAGCCAAGAGACCCAGTACTTC.

Only a few counts were recorded for this clone. This chain uses TRBV20-1 with TRBJ1-1; weak D call: TRBD1 (5 bases). The CDR3 is made up of 11 amino acids. With 5 bases removed from V and 8 bases from J, the gap between germline ends came to 12 bases. Germline CDR1 is DFQATT and CDR2 is SNEGSKA (reference sequence). This CDR3 reads CSAPTPGEAFF. DNA for the CDR3: TGCAGTGCTCCAACCCCAGGGGAAGCTTTCTTT.

CDR3 sequence (DNA): TGTGCCAGCAGTCCCCCGGGGGCGGGGGCCAACTACGAGCAGTACTTC. This codes for CASSPPGAGANYEQYF. The rearrangement links TRBV28 to TRBJ2-7, with a tentative D call TRBD2 (7 bases). The CDR3 contains 16 residues. Germline V CDR1 and CDR2: MDHEN, SYDVKM. V was cut by 5 bases and J by 3 bases, with 20 bases left in between. The full variable domain, rest sourced from reference TRBV28 and TRBJ2-7, is DVKVTQSSRYLVKRTGEKVFLECVQDMDHENMFWYRQDPGLGLRLIYFSYDVKMKEKGDIPEGYSVSREKKERFSLILESASTNQTSMYLCASSPPGAGANYEQYFGPGTRLTVT.

This clone was observed a handful of times. The V and J genes are TRBV30 and TRBJ2-5, with unresolved D. The CDR3 has 12 residues. The ends were cut back, 4 bases at V and 1 base at J, with 7 bases in the middle. Germline CDR1 is GTSNPN and CDR2 is SVGIG (reference sequence). The CDR3 DNA is TGTGCCTGGAATAGAGTCCAAGAGACCCAGTACTTC. Amino acid sequence: CAWNRVQETQYF. The whole variable domain, remainder taken from reference TRBV30 and TRBJ2-5, is SQTIHQWPATLVQPVGSPLSLECTVEGTSNPNLYWYRQAAGRGLQLLFYSVGIGQISSEVPQNLSASRPQDRQFILSSKKLLLSDSGFYLCAWNRVQETQYFGPGTRLLVL.

The chain carries TRBV14 and TRBJ2-7; no clear D. With 1 base removed from V and 3 bases from J, the gap between germline ends came to 13 bases. Per the germline V gene, CDR1 is SGHDN and CDR2 is FVKESK. This CDR3 has 15 amino acids. In DNA, the CDR3 is TGTGCCAGCAGCCAAGTGGGTGGAAACTTCTACGAGCAGTACTTC. Amino acids: CASSQVGGNFYEQYF.

V is TRBV28 and J is TRBJ1-2; D uncertain. This CDR3 has 14 amino acids. V lost 5 bases and J 4 bases, leaving 14 bases between the germline ends. Germline assignment: CDR1 MDHEN and CDR2 SYDVKM. The CDR3: CASSAGRRAYGYTF. CDR3 nucleotides: TGTGCCAGCAGTGCCGGGAGGCGCGCCTATGGCTACACCTTC.

This chain links TRBV7-9 with TRBJ2-7; D remains unclear. The CDR3 extends over 17 amino acids. V was cut by 1 base and J by 0 bases, with 16 bases left in between. CDR1 and CDR2 from the germline V gene are SEHNR and FQNEAQ (reference sequence). The chain's CDR3 is CASSLEAFGQSSYEQYF. The CDR3, as DNA: TGTGCCAGCAGCTTAGAGGCATTCGGGCAGAGCTCCTACGAGCAGTACTTC.

The J gene is TRBJ2-5, the V gene TRBV27; D is uncertain. Germline values: CDR1 MNHEY, CDR2 SMNVEV (reference sequence). V was cut by 5 bases and J by 4 bases, with 8 bases left in between. This CDR3 spans 12 amino acids. In DNA form, the CDR3 reads TGTGCCAGCAGTCCCGACCCAGAGACCCAGTACTTC. Translation: CASSPDPETQYF.

The rearrangement joins TRBV10-3 to TRBJ2-7; 10 positions match TRBD2. In germline, CDR1 is ENHRY, CDR2 SYGVKD. V lost 4 bases and J lost 6; bases outside the gene matches: 6. This CDR3 is built from 14 residues. The CDR3 DNA follows: TGTGCCATCAGTGCGGGGACTAGCGATGCCGAGCAGTACTTC. Protein sequence: CAISAGTSDAEQYF.

The chain links TRBV27 to TRBJ2-3; 9 bases map to TRBD2. The CDR3 length is 15 residues. V dropped 5 bases and J dropped 0; count of bases not matched to a gene: 3. Germline CDR1 MNHEY, CDR2 SMNVEV (reference sequence). The CDR3 is CASSLAGISTDTQYF. In DNA form, the CDR3 reads TGTGCCAGCAGTCTAGCGGGAATTAGCACAGATACGCAGTATTTT.

This clone was seen more than once but under ten times. The V call is TRBV20-1, the J call TRBJ1-2, with a tentative D call TRBD1 (5 bases). This CDR3 contains 11 residues. The ends were cut back, 5 bases at V and 6 bases at J, with 10 bases in the middle. Germline V CDR1 and CDR2: DFQATT, SNEGSKA (reference sequence). The CDR3 protein is CSAGTFDGYTF. In DNA form, the CDR3 reads TGCAGTGCTGGGACGTTCGATGGCTACACCTTC.

The gene calls are TRBV14 and TRBJ1-1; no clear D gene. V was clipped by 4 bases and J by 0 bases, with 6 bases between them. This CDR3 spans 13 amino acids. In germline, CDR1 is SGHDN, CDR2 FVKESK. The CDR3 sequence is CASSPYLNTEAFF. For the CDR3, the DNA is TGTGCCAGCAGCCCGTATTTGAACACTGAAGCTTTCTTT.